The present T cell receptor beta chain was sequenced within a study of CD8+ T cells in alopecia areata. Extracted RNA was reverse transcribed into cDNA, the sequencing template. The data were produced by immunoSEQ multiplex PCR, yet TCRdb's version contains in-frame clones alone and is incomplete. This repertoire shows about 82,000 clones, roughly 51% found once; its top ten account for roughly 6%. The source is a human donor with alopecia areata. Sample: NKG2D-high CD8+ T cells sorted from blood.

CDR3 sequence: CASGGTGKDDEQFF. CDR3 DNA sequence: TGTGCCAGCGGAGGGACAGGGAAAGACGATGAGCAGTTCTTC. V gene TRBV18 combines with J gene TRBJ2-1, with 9 bases aligning to TRBD1. With V trimmed by 8 bases and J by 8 bases, 10 bases remained unmatched. The CDR3 has 14 amino acids. Germline assignment: CDR1 KGHSH and CDR2 LQKENI.